Listed here is a single T cell receptor (beta chain). Its antigen remains unknown. The data stem from a study of OX40 agonist ivuxolimab in advanced cancers. Study overall: The group had a mean age of around 60 years, ranged from roughly 20 to 79, and was 82.7% male.

Sequencing used immunoSEQ multiplex PCR; TCRdb keeps in-frame clones, though not all of them. The repertoire holds roughly 56,000 clones, with around 84% as singletons. Excluded were patients having autoimmune disease history or systemic immunosuppression. Study-wide findings and caveats: At 0.1 to 3.0 mg/kg and by week 6, clonal expansion occurred in CD4+ and CD8+ blood T cells.

Trimming left V 7 bases short and J 1 base short, with 12 bases between. CDR3 size: 14 residues. CDR1 and CDR2 from the germline V gene are SNHLY and FYNNEI. The clonotype was recovered from an adult with an advanced solid tumor such as melanoma, head and neck, liver or kidney cancer. The rearrangement uses TRBV2 and TRBJ2-3, with D unresolved. The sample here was CD4+ or CD8+ T cells sorted from blood, taken in a trial of the OX40 agonist ivuxolimab. The CDR3 bases are TGTGCCAGCATCCCACCAACTGGCACAGATACGCAGTATTTT. It is translated as CASIPPTGTDTQYF. Full variable domain (rest looked up from reference TRBV2 and TRBJ2-3): EPEVTQTPSHQVTQMGQEVILRCVPISNHLYFYWYRQILGQKVEFLVSFYNNEISEKSEIFDDQFSVERPDGSNFTLKIRSTKLEDSAMYFCASIPPTGTDTQYFGPGTRLTVL.